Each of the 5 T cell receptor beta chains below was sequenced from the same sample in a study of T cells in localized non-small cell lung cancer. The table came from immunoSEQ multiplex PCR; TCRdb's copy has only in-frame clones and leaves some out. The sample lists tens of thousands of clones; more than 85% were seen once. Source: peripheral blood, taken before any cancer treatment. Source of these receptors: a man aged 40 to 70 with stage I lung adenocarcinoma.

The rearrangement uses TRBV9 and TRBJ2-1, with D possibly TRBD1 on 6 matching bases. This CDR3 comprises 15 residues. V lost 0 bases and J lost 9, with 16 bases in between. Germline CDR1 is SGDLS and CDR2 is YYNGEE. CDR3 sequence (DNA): TGTGCCAGCAGCGTAGGGTTAGGGGGATTCACTGAGCAGTTCTTC. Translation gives CASSVGLGGFTEQFF.

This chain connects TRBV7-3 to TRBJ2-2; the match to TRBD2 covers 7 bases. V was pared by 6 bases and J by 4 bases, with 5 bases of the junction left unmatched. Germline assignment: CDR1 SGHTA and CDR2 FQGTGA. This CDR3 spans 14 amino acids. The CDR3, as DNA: TGTGCCAGCAGTACGGGGGGTGCCACCGGGGAGCTGTTTTTT. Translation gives CASSTGGATGELFF.

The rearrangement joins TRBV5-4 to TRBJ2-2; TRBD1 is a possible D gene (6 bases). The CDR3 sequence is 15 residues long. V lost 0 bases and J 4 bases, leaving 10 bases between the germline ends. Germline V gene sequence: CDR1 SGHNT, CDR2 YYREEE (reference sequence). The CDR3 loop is CASSLVQGSTGELFF. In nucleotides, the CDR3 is TGTGCCAGCAGCTTGGTACAGGGATCCACCGGGGAGCTGTTTTTT. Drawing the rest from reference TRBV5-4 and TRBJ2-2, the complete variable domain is ETGVTQSPTHLIKTRGQQVTLRCSSQSGHNTVSWYQQALGQGPQFIFQYYREEENGRGNFPPRFSGLQFPNYSSELNVNALELDDSALYLCASSLVQGSTGELFFGEGSRLTVL.

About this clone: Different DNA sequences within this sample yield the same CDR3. The DNA for the CDR3 is TGCAGTGCTAGGTTGGCAGATACGCAGTATTTT. Protein: CSARLADTQYF. The chain carries TRBV20-1 and TRBJ2-3; D unresolved. Germline V gives CDR1 DFQATT, CDR2 SNEGSKA (reference sequence). This CDR3 is built from 11 residues. V was pared by 3 bases and J by 4 bases, with 5 bases between.

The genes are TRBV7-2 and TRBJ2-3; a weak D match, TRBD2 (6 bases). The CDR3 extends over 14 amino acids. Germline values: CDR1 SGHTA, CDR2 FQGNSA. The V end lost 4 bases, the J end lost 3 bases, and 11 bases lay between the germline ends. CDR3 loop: CASSYSGLTDTQYF. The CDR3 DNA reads TGTGCCAGCAGCTATAGCGGTCTAACAGATACGCAGTATTTT.